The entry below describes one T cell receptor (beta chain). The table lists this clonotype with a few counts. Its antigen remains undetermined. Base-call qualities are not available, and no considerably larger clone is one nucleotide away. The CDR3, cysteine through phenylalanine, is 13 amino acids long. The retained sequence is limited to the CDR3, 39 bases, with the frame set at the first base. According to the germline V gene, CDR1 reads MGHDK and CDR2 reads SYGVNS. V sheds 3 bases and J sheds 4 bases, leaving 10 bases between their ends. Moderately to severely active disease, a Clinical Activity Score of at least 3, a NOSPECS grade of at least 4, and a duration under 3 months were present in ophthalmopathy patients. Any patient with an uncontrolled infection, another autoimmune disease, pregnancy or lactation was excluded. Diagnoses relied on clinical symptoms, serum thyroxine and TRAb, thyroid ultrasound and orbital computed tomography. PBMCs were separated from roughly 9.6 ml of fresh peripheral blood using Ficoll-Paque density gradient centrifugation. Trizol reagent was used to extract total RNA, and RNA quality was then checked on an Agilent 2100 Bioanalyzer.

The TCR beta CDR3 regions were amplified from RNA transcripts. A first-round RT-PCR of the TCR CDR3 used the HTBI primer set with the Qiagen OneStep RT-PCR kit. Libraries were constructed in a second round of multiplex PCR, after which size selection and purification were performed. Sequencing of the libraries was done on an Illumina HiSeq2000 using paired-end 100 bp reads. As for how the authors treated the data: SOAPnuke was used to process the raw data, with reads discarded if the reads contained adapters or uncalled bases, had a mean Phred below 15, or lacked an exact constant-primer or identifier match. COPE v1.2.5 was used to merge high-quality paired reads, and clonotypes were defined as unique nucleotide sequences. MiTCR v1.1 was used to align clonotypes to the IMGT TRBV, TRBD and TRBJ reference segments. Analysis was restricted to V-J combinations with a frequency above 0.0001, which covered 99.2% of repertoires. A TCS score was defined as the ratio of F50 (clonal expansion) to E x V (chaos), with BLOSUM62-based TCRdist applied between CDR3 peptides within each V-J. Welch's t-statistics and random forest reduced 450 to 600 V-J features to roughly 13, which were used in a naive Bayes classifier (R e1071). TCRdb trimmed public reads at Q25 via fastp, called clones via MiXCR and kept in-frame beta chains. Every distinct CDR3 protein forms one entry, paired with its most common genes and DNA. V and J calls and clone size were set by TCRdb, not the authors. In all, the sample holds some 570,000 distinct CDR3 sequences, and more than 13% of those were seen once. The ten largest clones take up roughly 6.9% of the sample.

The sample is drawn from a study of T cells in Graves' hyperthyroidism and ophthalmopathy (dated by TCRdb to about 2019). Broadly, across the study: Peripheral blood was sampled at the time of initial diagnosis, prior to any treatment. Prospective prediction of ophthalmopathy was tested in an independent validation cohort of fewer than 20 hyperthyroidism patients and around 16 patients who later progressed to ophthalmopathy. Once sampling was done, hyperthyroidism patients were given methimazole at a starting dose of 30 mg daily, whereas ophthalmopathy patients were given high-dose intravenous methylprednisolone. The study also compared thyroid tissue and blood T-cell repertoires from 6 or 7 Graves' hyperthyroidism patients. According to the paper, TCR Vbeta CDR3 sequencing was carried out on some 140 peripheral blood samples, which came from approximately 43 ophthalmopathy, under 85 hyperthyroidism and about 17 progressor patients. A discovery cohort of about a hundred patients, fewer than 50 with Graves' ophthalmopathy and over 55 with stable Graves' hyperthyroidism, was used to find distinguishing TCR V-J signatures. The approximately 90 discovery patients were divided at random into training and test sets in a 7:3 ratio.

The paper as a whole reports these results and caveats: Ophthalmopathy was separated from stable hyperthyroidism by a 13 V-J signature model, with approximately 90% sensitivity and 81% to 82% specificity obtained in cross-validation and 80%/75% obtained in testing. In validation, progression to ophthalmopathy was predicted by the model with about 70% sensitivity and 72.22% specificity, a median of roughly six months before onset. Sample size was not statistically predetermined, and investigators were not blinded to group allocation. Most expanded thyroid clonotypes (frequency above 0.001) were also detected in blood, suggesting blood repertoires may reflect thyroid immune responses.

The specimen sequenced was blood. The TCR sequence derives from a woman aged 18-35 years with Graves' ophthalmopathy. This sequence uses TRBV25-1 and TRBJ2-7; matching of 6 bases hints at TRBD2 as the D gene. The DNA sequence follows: TGTGCCAGCAGTGACGGGAGAGGGTACGAGCAGTACTTC. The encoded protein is CASSDGRGYEQYF.